A selection of T cell receptor beta chains follows, all from one sample in a study of OX40 agonist ivuxolimab in advanced cancers. Clones were read by immunoSEQ multiplex PCR, and TCRdb kept only the in-frame ones, dropping some. Among more than 55,000 clones listed, approximately 88% were seen once. This material consisted of CD4+ or CD8+ T cells sorted from blood, taken in a trial of the OX40 agonist ivuxolimab. The receptors here all came from an adult with an advanced solid tumor such as melanoma, head and neck, liver or kidney cancer. Each CDR3 is given with its conserved first and last residue.

TRBJ2-7	TRBV2	14	CASKEGVTIYEQYF
TRBJ2-5	TRBV18	11	CASSPGETQYF
TRBJ2-2	TRBV11-3	14	CASSLDYGAGELFF
TRBJ2-7	TRBV27	15	CASSFGPKPAYEQYF
TRBJ1-2	TRBV7-9	13	CASSLVAGDGYTF
TRBJ2-3	TRBV5-1	16	CASSLADGRKTDTQYF
TRBJ1-6	TRBV28	15	CASSGTGLWGSPLHF
TRBJ1-1	TRBV5-1	16	CASSALGTGMNTEAFF
TRBJ2-2	TRBV2	15	CASSFRTGSAGELFF
TRBJ2-1	TRBV4-1	15	CASSQVTSGSYEQFF
TRBJ1-4	TRBV27	14	CASSLQGRDEKLFF
TRBJ2-1	TRBV6-6	16	CASSPIRGAEGHEQFF
TRBJ2-7	TRBV5-1	17	CASSSGTSGRYTYEQYF
TRBJ2-1	TRBV7-9	15	CASSLRALGDNEQFF
TRBJ1-1	TRBV2	12	CASSEMAPEAFF
TRBJ1-5	TRBV6-5	15	CASSYGSGGNQPQHF
TRBJ2-2	TRBV5-1	15	CASSLGTTETGELFF
TRBJ2-3	TRBV5-4	16	CASSFPVAGGTDTQYF
TRBJ1-6	TRBV30	15	CAWSVRGRYNSPLHF
TRBJ2-3	TRBV28	14	CASSTRRSTDTQYF
TRBJ2-7	TRBV5-5	15	CASSQGLAGTYEQYF
TRBJ1-1	TRBV27	16	CASSLSTGGAFTEAFF
TRBJ1-3	TRBV28	14	CASSSGSSGNTIYF
TRBJ1-2	TRBV15	14	CATSSSDRDYGYTF
TRBJ1-5	TRBV28	12	CASSVGPQPQHF
TRBJ1-1	TRBV6-1	14	CASEAGTGYLWAFF
TRBJ2-3	TRBV11-2	13	CASTRGGPDTQYF
TRBJ1-2	TRBV7-2	13	CASSFGASYGYTF
TRBJ1-2	TRBV20-1	11	CSARYWETYTF